This is a list of T cell receptor beta chains from one sample in a study of T-cell memory formation after mild COVID-19. Each CDR3 protein gets one entry after TCRdb re-called the 5' RACE reads with MiXCR. The top ten clones hold about 12% of a sample with 450,000 to 650,000 distinct CDR3 sequences, more than 15% of them seen once. Specimen: PBMCs or a T cell subset sorted from them (not recorded which). These receptors were obtained from an adult woman who had mild COVID-19 (a few samples of this study predate the infection). Cell type and time point are not known. CDR3s include the opening cysteine and the closing phenylalanine or tryptophan. The order of the fields is J gene, V gene, clone size, D gene, CDR3 protein, CDR3 DNA. A D gene is named only where the DNA matches it firmly. A clone size is listed for some rows: how often the clone was seen (once, few, many), or a class if it is expanded.

>TRBJ2-2|TRBV5-8|few|.
CASSLALTRDTGELFF
TGTGCCAGCAGCTTGGCCCTTACGAGGGACACCGGGGAGCTGTTTTTT
>TRBJ1-2|TRBV20-1|.|.
CSASVRDSRGYTF
TGCAGTGCTAGTGTCAGGGATTCGAGAGGCTACACCTTC
>TRBJ1-3|TRBV18|.|.
CASSGQSSGNTIYF
TGTGCCAGCTCGGGGCAGAGCTCTGGAAACACCATATATTTT
>TRBJ2-3|TRBV12-3/TRBV12-4|.|TRBD2
CASSFVLAGKHTQYF
TGTGCCAGCAGTTTCGTCCTAGCGGGGAAGCATACGCAGTATTTT
>TRBJ2-1|TRBV6-5|.|.
CASSYPTYNEQFF
TGTGCCAGCAGTTACCCAACATACAATGAGCAGTTCTTC
>TRBJ1-2|TRBV7-2|.|TRBD1
CASSARGTGHYGYTF
TGTGCCAGCAGCGCTCGCGGGACAGGGCACTATGGCTACACCTTC
>TRBJ2-1|TRBV3-1|.|.
CASSQTLGGALGEQFF
TGTGCCAGCAGCCAGACCCTCGGAGGAGCTCTTGGTGAGCAGTTCTTC
>TRBJ2-1|TRBV24-1|few|.
CAASRDDHKFF
TGTGCCGCTTCAAGGGACGATCATAAGTTCTTC
>TRBJ2-5|TRBV6-5|.|.
CATARQNQETQYF
TGTGCCACGGCCAGACAAAACCAAGAGACCCAGTACTTC
>TRBJ2-1|TRBV5-1|few|TRBD1
CASSWLGTGSDEQFF
TGCGCCAGCAGCTGGCTCGGGACAGGGAGCGATGAGCAGTTCTTC
>TRBJ1-2|TRBV2|few|.
CASGDFLYGYTF
TGTGCCAGCGGAGACTTTCTCTATGGCTACACCTTC
>TRBJ2-2|TRBV29-1|few|TRBD1
CSVRGQGGGTGELFF
TGCAGCGTCCGCGGACAGGGTGGAGGCACCGGGGAGCTGTTTTTT
>TRBJ1-1|TRBV7-2|.|TRBD1
CASSAPGQGTLNTEAFF
TGTGCCAGCAGCGCCCCGGGACAGGGGACCTTGAACACTGAAGCTTTCTTT
>TRBJ1-1|TRBV11-2|.|TRBD1
CASSPARTGATEAFF
TGTGCCAGCAGCCCAGCGCGGACAGGGGCCACTGAAGCTTTCTTT
>TRBJ2-1|TRBV5-4|.|.
CASSTDSDNEQFF
TGTGCCAGCAGCACGGACAGCGACAATGAGCAGTTCTTC
>TRBJ2-1|TRBV20-1|.|.
CSARTTGYSYNEQFF
TGCAGTGCTAGAACCACAGGGTACTCCTACAATGAGCAGTTCTTC
>TRBJ1-2|TRBV11-2|few|.
CASSPGDSAF
TGTGCCAGCAGCCCGGGAGACAGTGCCTTC
>TRBJ1-2|TRBV11-3|.|TRBD1
CASSLNKDLGQLF
TGTGCCAGCAGCTTAAATAAGGATTTGGGACAGCTCTTC
>TRBJ2-7|TRBV5-1|.|.
CASSFRQTYEQYF
TGCGCCAGCAGCTTCCGACAGACCTACGAGCAGTACTTC
>TRBJ2-1|TRBV4-2|.|.
CASSRGSEQFF
TGTGCCAGCAGCCGAGGGAGCGAGCAGTTCTTC
>TRBJ2-7|TRBV29-1|.|.
CSAYSDISYEQYF
TGCAGCGCTTACTCCGACATCTCCTACGAGCAGTACTTC
>TRBJ2-1|TRBV7-8|few|.
CASSLEWNSYNEQFF
TGTGCCAGCAGCTTAGAATGGAACTCCTACAATGAGCAGTTCTTC
>TRBJ2-3|TRBV5-1|few|TRBD2
CASSSGLAGVTSTDTQYF
TGCGCCAGCAGCTCGGGACTAGCGGGGGTTACTAGCACAGATACGCAGTATTTT
>TRBJ1-1|TRBV12-3/TRBV12-4|.|TRBD1
CASRTGAITEAFF
TGTGCCAGCAGGACAGGGGCCATCACTGAAGCTTTCTTT
>TRBJ1-2|TRBV29-1|.|TRBD1
CSVAGGGGYTF
TGCAGCGTCGCAGGGGGCGGCGGCTACACCTTC
>TRBJ2-7|TRBV27|.|.
CASRTIDSTYEQYF
TGTGCCAGCAGGACTATCGACAGCACCTACGAGCAGTACTTC
>TRBJ1-1|TRBV30|few|.
CAWSLGRVGGTEAFF
TGTGCCTGGAGTCTCGGAAGGGTGGGGGGGACTGAAGCTTTCTTT
>TRBJ1-2|TRBV29-1|few|.
CSAGGVYNGYTF
TGCAGCGCCGGGGGGGTCTACAATGGCTACACCTTC
>TRBJ2-7|TRBV20-1|.|TRBD1
CSASGTENYEQYF
TGCAGTGCTAGCGGGACAGAGAACTACGAGCAGTACTTC